The entry that follows covers one T cell receptor (beta chain) sequence. Its antigen is as yet unknown. TCR beta CDR3 regions were amplified from RNA transcripts. When the TCR CDR3 underwent first-round RT-PCR, the HTBI primer set was used. TCRdb re-called the multiplex PCR reads with MiXCR, one entry per CDR3 protein. The table includes hundreds of thousands of distinct CDR3 sequences, 14% detected once. The data stem from a study of T cells in Graves' hyperthyroidism and ophthalmopathy. Study-wide context: Peripheral blood was taken when the disease was first diagnosed, before any treatment began.

Study results and limitations: In blood, most of the thyroid clonotypes expanded above 0.001 were also present.

This TCR was recovered from a woman between 45 and 60 years old with Graves' ophthalmopathy. Sequenced input: blood.

The CDR3 protein is CASSGVPGGGVYEQYF. The DNA of the CDR3 is TGTGCCAGCAGCGGAGTCCCCGGCGGGGGAGTCTACGAGCAGTACTTC. The chain recombines TRBV14 with TRBJ2-7; 7 bases match TRBD2. Germline CDR1 is SGHDN and CDR2 is FVKESK. The CDR3 covers 16 residues. V trimming: 5 bases; J trimming: 3 bases; junction bases outside the gene matches: 13.